Listed below are T cell receptor beta chains from one sample, sequenced in a study of blood T cell repertoires in COVID-19. Only in-frame clones appear in the TCRdb table, and some are missing; sequencing was by immunoSEQ multiplex PCR. The table includes roughly 120,000 clones, 86% detected once. The sequencing input was peripheral blood. The source of these receptors is a man aged 35 to 55 with acute or convalescent COVID-19. Each CDR3 is given with its conserved first and last residue. The D gene is left open where the match is weak. Expanded clones get a size class; other rows say once, few or many, or leave the size out.

TRBJ1-5,NA,TRBV7-9,NA,CASSLDWGQPQHF,TGTGCCAGCAGCTTAGATTGGGGCCAGCCCCAGCATTTT
TRBJ2-1,TRBD2,TRBV3-1/TRBV3-2,NA,CASSQTRLAGGLRHEQFF,TGTGCCAGCAGCCAGACCCGACTAGCGGGAGGACTAAGGCATGAGCAGTTCTTC
TRBJ2-1,NA,TRBV7-3,NA,CASSPEGRNEQFF,TGTGCCAGCAGCCCGGAGGGGAGGAATGAGCAGTTCTTC
TRBJ1-5,TRBD1,TRBV11-2,few,CASSVQGGGNQPQHF,TGTGCCAGCAGCGTACAGGGGGGTGGCAATCAGCCCCAGCATTTT
TRBJ1-1,NA,TRBV30,NA,CAWSARDTEAFF,TGTGCCTGGAGTGCCCGGGACACTGAAGCTTTCTTT
TRBJ2-2,NA,TRBV12-5,NA,CASGPKGGGINTGELFF,TGTGCTAGTGGTCCTAAGGGAGGAGGGATCAACACCGGGGAGCTGTTTTTT
TRBJ2-1,NA,TRBV9,NA,CASSVDGFNEQFF,TGTGCCAGCAGCGTTGACGGGTTCAATGAGCAGTTCTTC
TRBJ1-2,TRBD1,TRBV4-2,NA,CASNPGQGRDGYTF,TGTGCCAGCAACCCTGGACAGGGGCGGGATGGCTACACCTTC
TRBJ1-5,NA,TRBV7-2,NA,CASSLGEASNQPQHF,TGTGCCAGCAGCCTCGGGGAGGCTAGCAATCAGCCCCAGCATTTT
TRBJ2-7,TRBD1,TRBV3-1/TRBV3-2,NA,CASSQHGTGKFYEQYF,TGTGCCAGCAGCCAGCACGGGACAGGCAAATTCTACGAGCAGTACTTC
TRBJ1-6,NA,TRBV12-3/TRBV12-4,NA,CAGSLSNSPLHF,TGTGCCGGCAGTTTATCGAATTCACCCCTCCACTTT
TRBJ1-1,NA,TRBV4-1,NA,CASSRQVPPTEAFF,TGCGCCAGCAGCCGACAGGTTCCCCCAACTGAAGCTTTCTTT
TRBJ2-2,NA,TRBV5-4,NA,CASSRHSANTGELFF,TGTGCCAGCAGCCGACATAGCGCGAACACCGGGGAGCTGTTTTTT
TRBJ2-3,TRBD2,TRBV5-1,NA,CASSLAMAGGRGDTQYF,TGCGCCAGCAGCTTGGCCATGGCGGGAGGGCGCGGAGATACGCAGTATTTT
TRBJ2-7,NA,TRBV6-5,NA,CASSYRQGTYEQYF,TGTGCCAGCAGTTACCGGCAGGGGACCTACGAGCAGTACTTC
TRBJ1-2,TRBD1,TRBV6-2/TRBV6-3,NA,CASSYSGQGEGYTF,TGTGCCAGCAGTTACTCCGGACAGGGTGAGGGCTACACCTTC
TRBJ2-1,NA,TRBV18,NA,CASSPAGAPNEQFF,TGTGCCAGCTCACCGGCAGGGGCACCCAATGAGCAGTTCTTC
TRBJ1-2,NA,TRBV18,NA,CASQGGDGYTF,TGTGCCAGCCAAGGGGGGGATGGCTACACCTTC
TRBJ1-2,TRBD1,TRBV2,once,CASSTQGAAYGYTF,TGTGCCAGCAGTACACAGGGGGCGGCCTATGGCTACACCTTC
TRBJ2-3,NA,TRBV3-1/TRBV3-2,NA,CASSQAPSRTDTQYF,TGTGCCAGCAGCCAGGCCCCTTCCCGCACAGATACGCAGTATTTT
TRBJ2-1,TRBD1,TRBV5-1,NA,CASSTGQANEQFF,TGCGCCAGCAGTACGGGACAGGCCAATGAGCAGTTCTTC
TRBJ1-5,TRBD1,TRBV19,NA,CASSAGTDSNQPQHF,TGTGCCAGTAGTGCAGGGACAGACAGCAATCAGCCCCAGCATTTT
TRBJ1-2,TRBD1,TRBV5-8,NA,CASSDYGTALVYTF,TGTGCCAGCAGCGACTACGGGACAGCCTTGGTCTACACCTTC
TRBJ2-7,NA,TRBV7-6,few,CASSLASGLREQYF,TGTGCCAGCAGCTTAGCATCGGGACTTCGGGAGCAGTACTTC
TRBJ2-2,NA,TRBV9,NA,CASSPGQRVTGELFF,TGTGCCAGCAGCCCCGGACAGAGAGTCACCGGGGAGCTGTTTTTT
TRBJ1-2,NA,TRBV3-1/TRBV3-2,NA,CASSPTRAHGYTF,TGTGCCAGCAGCCCCACGAGGGCCCATGGCTACACCTTC
TRBJ1-3,NA,TRBV15,few,CATSREQGAGNTIYF,TGTGCCACCAGCAGAGAACAGGGCGCTGGAAACACCATATATTTT
TRBJ1-6,TRBD1,TRBV9,NA,CASSPGQGNSPLHF,TGTGCCAGCAGCCCGGGACAGGGGAATTCACCCCTCCACTTT
TRBJ1-6,NA,TRBV5-1,once,CASSLGADQTQSPLHF,TGCGCCAGCAGCTTGGGAGCGGACCAGACGCAGTCACCCCTCCACTTT
TRBJ2-4,NA,TRBV15,NA,CATSRDLLGGVAAKNIQYF,TGTGCCACCAGCAGAGATCTCCTCGGCGGGGTGGCGGCCAAAAACATTCAGTACTTC
TRBJ1-2,NA,TRBV4-1,NA,CASSQGQVGYTF,TGCGCCAGCAGCCAAGGACAGGTTGGCTACACCTTC
TRBJ2-3,NA,TRBV11-2,NA,CASSLREVADTQYF,TGTGCCAGCAGCTTGAGGGAGGTAGCAGATACGCAGTATTTT
TRBJ1-1,NA,TRBV2,NA,CASEIIQGVGTEAFF,TGTGCCAGCGAAATCATACAGGGAGTAGGAACTGAAGCTTTCTTT
TRBJ1-2,TRBD1,TRBV6-5,NA,CASSPGQGAYTF,TGTGCCAGCAGTCCGGGACAGGGTGCATACACCTTC
TRBJ1-2,NA,TRBV30,NA,CAWSSGSDYGYTF,TGTGCCTGGAGTAGTGGCAGCGACTATGGCTACACCTTC
TRBJ1-1,TRBD1,TRBV29-1,NA,CSGQTGRTEAFF,TGCAGCGGTCAGACAGGGAGAACTGAAGCTTTCTTT
TRBJ1-5,TRBD1,TRBV19,few,CASRRPGQGNQPQHF,TGTGCCAGTAGGCGTCCGGGACAGGGGAATCAGCCCCAGCATTTT
TRBJ1-1,TRBD1,TRBV10-3,few,CAISESGQVNTEAFF,TGTGCCATCAGTGAGTCCGGACAGGTGAACACTGAAGCTTTCTTT
TRBJ2-7,TRBD1,TRBV4-1,NA,CASSQGTGQRIEQYF,TGCGCCAGCAGCCAAGGGACGGGACAGAGGATAGAGCAGTACTTC
TRBJ1-4,NA,TRBV30,NA,CAWSVLANEKLFF,TGTGCCTGGAGTGTACTGGCTAATGAAAAACTGTTTTTT
TRBJ2-2,NA,TRBV7-2,NA,CASSPTRNTGELFF,TGTGCCAGCAGCCCAACAAGGAACACCGGGGAGCTGTTTTTT
TRBJ1-3,NA,TRBV5-5,NA,CASSFRVGGSGNTIYF,TGTGCCAGCAGCTTTCGTGTAGGGGGATCTGGAAACACCATATATTTT
TRBJ1-1,NA,TRBV30,NA,CAWSVLGGLGTEAFF,TGTGCCTGGAGTGTACTCGGCGGGCTGGGCACTGAAGCTTTCTTT
TRBJ1-1,NA,TRBV7-4,NA,CASSRDRENDAEAFF,TGTGCCAGCAGCCGAGACCGGGAAAATGACGCTGAAGCTTTCTTT
TRBJ2-7,NA,TRBV9,NA,CASSVGGISYEQYF,TGTGCCAGCAGCGTAGGTGGCATATCCTACGAGCAGTACTTC
TRBJ1-2,NA,TRBV5-1,NA,CASSPGTNFYGYTF,TGCGCCAGCAGCCCCGGGACAAACTTCTATGGCTACACCTTC
TRBJ2-7,TRBD2,TRBV10-2,NA,CASSEKTSGRDYEQYF,TGCGCCAGCAGTGAAAAGACTAGCGGGAGAGATTACGAGCAGTACTTC
TRBJ2-3,TRBD2,TRBV5-1,NA,CASRWAGGPDTQYF,TGCGCCAGCAGATGGGCGGGGGGGCCAGATACGCAGTATTTT
TRBJ1-2,TRBD1,TRBV4-3,NA,CASSQDSGTGWGYTF,TGCGCCAGCAGCCAAGATTCGGGGACAGGGTGGGGCTACACCTTC
TRBJ2-1,NA,TRBV15,NA,CATSRIYRVEGNEQFF,TGTGCCACCAGCCGAATTTACAGGGTCGAGGGCAATGAGCAGTTCTTC
TRBJ1-6,NA,TRBV7-2,NA,CASSLRSEILLHF,TGTGCCAGCAGCTTAAGGAGCGAGATTTTACTCCACTTT
TRBJ1-6,NA,TRBV5-1,NA,CASSFWTVSNSPLHF,TGCGCCAGCAGCTTCTGGACAGTTTCTAATTCACCCCTCCACTTT
TRBJ2-1,TRBD2,TRBV25-1,NA,CASSDERTSGVPEQFF,TGTGCCAGCAGTGACGAAAGGACTAGCGGGGTGCCTGAGCAGTTCTTC